The subject of this entry is one T cell receptor (beta chain). This sample is part of a study of blood T cell repertoires in COVID-19. Study-level information: Specimens from acute and convalescent COVID-19 originated in the United States, Italy and Spain. Sources were T cells, B-cell-depleted T cells, or PBMCs; the material itself was cDNA or gDNA.

The V end was cut by 8 bases, the J end by 6 bases, with 19 bases between. CDR1 and CDR2 from the germline V gene are MNHEY and SMNVEV (reference sequence). This CDR3 contains 15 residues. Per the study methods: Amplification of reference gene primers was used by the study to estimate nucleated cell counts. Clones were read by immunoSEQ multiplex PCR, and TCRdb kept only the in-frame ones, dropping some. V, J and clone size are those of that table, while D and trimming were read from the DNA. The table lists about 73,000 clones, roughly four fifths of them singletons, with 5% to 7% in the top ten. This chain connects TRBV27 to TRBJ2-2, with D perhaps TRBD2 (6 bases). The sequencing sample was made of peripheral blood. This sequence originates from an older woman with acute or convalescent COVID-19. CDR3 coding DNA: TGTGCCAGCGCCTTCCCGGAGGGGAGAGCCGGGGAGCTGTTTTTT. Translated, it gives CASAFPEGRAGELFF.